This T cell receptor beta chain was recorded in a study of shared clonotypes between healthy human individuals. This CDR3 contains 14 residues. V lost 4 bases and J lost 8, with 16 bases in between. From germline, CDR1 is SGHRS and CDR2 YFSETQ. The donors, healthy adults who were HIV-negative, had experienced no recent acute infections or vaccinations. The assay used deep level. Assay used: immunoSEQ multiplex PCR; TCRdb lists only in-frame clones, some missing. This table has approximately 1.4 million clones, roughly 98% appearing once. The sequenced material came from naive CD4+ T cells sorted from blood. As for subset: CD45RA+ positively selected. This sequence joins TRBV5-1 and TRBJ2-4, with D perhaps assigned TRBD1 or TRBD2 (5 bases each). This TCR was sampled from a man aged 30 to 45 in good health. CDR3 protein: CASSDGALGDIQYF. CDR3 coding DNA: TGCGCCAGCAGCGACGGGGCCCTCGGAGACATTCAGTACTTC.